This T cell receptor (beta chain) was documented in a study of cytomegalovirus exposure and HLA in healthy donors. General observations from the study: A later analysis reportedly identified an Asian-associated ancestry cluster as carrying fewer N-insertions than the roughly 700-donor mean. Exclusion as indistinguishable affected some V segments, including TRBV6-2 and TRBV6-3.

CDR1 and CDR2 from the germline V gene are SGHKS and YYEKEE (reference sequence). CDR3 length equals 18 residues. V shed 0 bases and J shed 0 bases, with 19 bases lying between them. Primers included in the PCR were 60 Vbeta and 13 Jbeta primers. Profiled with immunoSEQ multiplex PCR; TCRdb holds only in-frame clones, not every one. The table includes approximately 93,000 clones, approximately 80% detected once. Of note for this clone: The antigen is not known.

Nominally healthy donors were sampled, though unrecorded immune exposures were likely. This clonotype was obtained from a man between 50 and 59 years old in good health and CMV-seronegative. The gene calls are TRBV5-5 and TRBJ2-7, with D perhaps matching TRBD1 (6 bases). The specimen was PBMCs. As DNA, the CDR3 is TGTGCCAGCAGCTTGGGGACAAGAGACAGGATGAGCTCCTACGAGCAGTACTTC. Translation gives CASSLGTRDRMSSYEQYF.